Following are 11 T cell receptor beta chains from one sample sequenced in a study of CD8 T cells in ankylosing spondylitis. Antigens of these TCRs are unknown. Each CDR3 protein gets one entry after TCRdb re-called the 5' RACE reads with MiXCR. The table records about 340,000 distinct CDR3 sequences, roughly 8% of them present only once. Study conclusions and caveats: Within ankylosing spondylitis blood, a TCR beta motif made up of eight highly homologous variants appeared to be characteristic.

The sequenced sample was blood, either unsorted or a sorted T cell fraction (not recorded which). The receptors shown here come from a male donor with ankylosing spondylitis.

This clonotype occurred many times. The chain carries TRBV3-1 and TRBJ1-6; 7 bases are shared with TRBD1. Germline trimming cut 4 bases from V and 8 bases from J; bases unmatched to any gene: 5. Per germline, CDR1 LGHDT and CDR2 YNNKEL (reference sequence). The CDR3 totals 14 residues. The CDR3 DNA follows: TGTGCCAGCAGCCTTACAGGGGAAGATTCACCCCTCCACTTT. Translated, it gives CASSLTGEDSPLHF.

Many counts were recorded for this clonotype. The rearrangement links TRBV29-1 to TRBJ2-1; TRBD2 agrees at 7 bases. This CDR3 contains 13 residues. After removal of 4 bases from V and 2 bases from J, the junction contained 2 bases not matched to a gene. Germline CDR1 and CDR2: SQVTM and ANQGSEA. The CDR3 loop reads CSVGAGPYNEQFF. Here the CDR3 DNA reads TGCAGCGTTGGAGCGGGGCCCTACAATGAGCAGTTCTTC.

This clonotype occurred many times. This sequence joins TRBV29-1 and TRBJ2-7, with 8 bases lining up with TRBD1. The CDR3 contains 13 residues. V gave up 3 bases and J gave up 7 bases; unmatched junction bases: 8. Germline V gene data show CDR1 as SQVTM and CDR2 as ANQGSEA. The chain's CDR3 is CSVEQGATEEQYF. The CDR3 DNA is TGCAGCGTTGAGCAGGGGGCTACGGAAGAGCAGTACTTC.

V gene TRBV28 combines with J gene TRBJ2-3, with 7 bases that match TRBD2. The CDR3 covers 14 residues. After removal of 6 bases from V and 2 bases from J, the junction contained 5 bases not matched to a gene. The germline gives CDR1 MDHEN, CDR2 SYDVKM. The CDR3 here is CASRTSAPTDTQYF. The CDR3 DNA reads TGTGCCAGCAGAACTAGCGCCCCCACAGATACGCAGTATTTT.

This rearrangement joins TRBV6-2 or TRBV6-3 to TRBJ1-1; tentatively, D is TRBD1 (5 bases). This CDR3 comprises 15 residues. Per germline, CDR1 MNHEY and CDR2 SVGEGT. Deletions cut 5 bases from V and 1 base from J, with 14 bases between. DNA for the CDR3: TGTGCCAGCAGTCCCGGGGCAATATCGAACACTGAAGCTTTCTTT. Translating gives CASSPGAISNTEAFF.

This clonotype was recorded a few times. This sequence joins TRBV9 and TRBJ2-1; the match to TRBD2 covers 14 bases. The CDR3 extends over 20 amino acids. J lost 4 bases, V lost 0 bases, and 12 bases had no gene match. From germline, CDR1 is SGDLS and CDR2 YYNGEE. The CDR3 protein is CASSVDIRLAGGGTYNEQFF. The DNA for the CDR3 is TGTGCCAGCAGCGTAGATATCCGACTAGCGGGAGGGGGGACTTACAATGAGCAGTTCTTC. Together with reference TRBV9 and TRBJ2-1, the CDR3 gives the full variable domain: DSGVTQTPKHLITATGQRVTLRCSPRSGDLSVYWYQQSLDQGLQFLIQYYNGEERAKGNILERFSAQQFPDLHSELNLSSLELGDSALYFCASSVDIRLAGGGTYNEQFFGPGTRLTVL.

This clonotype was observed many times. The CDR3 reads CASSIQGANTEAFF. The CDR3 region has the DNA TGCGCCAGCAGTATACAGGGGGCAAACACTGAAGCTTTCTTT. V is TRBV10-2 and J is TRBJ1-1; TRBD1 aligns across 9 bases. The CDR3 has 14 amino acids. The germline CDR1 and CDR2 sequences are WSHSY and SAAADI. Trimming took 5 bases from V and 2 from J; bases not matched to a gene: 3.

This clonotype has only a few counts. The chain links TRBV12-3 or TRBV12-4 to TRBJ1-2; TRBD1 matches at 11 bases. The V gene end was trimmed by 6 bases and the J gene end by 3 bases; junction bases not matched to a gene: 3. This CDR3 comprises 14 residues. DNA for the CDR3: TGTGCCAGCAGAGGGACAGGGGGTCACTATGGCTACACCTTC. This translates into CASRGTGGHYGYTF.

The chain employs TRBV7-6 and TRBJ2-1, with 10 bases fitting TRBD2. The CDR3 is 12 residues long. The germline V gene has CDR1 SGHVS and CDR2 FNYEAQ. Trimming took 10 bases from V and 6 from J; bases not matched to a gene: 3. The CDR3 nucleotides are TGTGCCACTAGCGGGAGAACCAATGAGCAGTTCTTC. Residues: CATSGRTNEQFF.

This clonotype came up a few times. J is TRBJ2-2 and V is TRBV7-2; 11 bases fit TRBD1. The CDR3 has 15 residues. CDR1 and CDR2 (germline): SGHTA, FQGNSA. The junction had 9 bases not matched to a gene; V was cut back by 10 bases and J by 5 bases. The CDR3 spells CAIKFGTGGTGELFF. The DNA for the CDR3 is TGTGCCATCAAATTCGGGACAGGGGGGACCGGGGAGCTGTTTTTT.

This clonotype was observed many times. The chain uses TRBV5-1 and TRBJ2-1; 9 positions agree with TRBD1. V was clipped by 4 bases and J by 2 bases; unmatched bases: 4. Germline assignment: CDR1 SGHRS and CDR2 YFSETQ. This CDR3 spans 15 amino acids. CDR3 loop: CASSRGQGTYNEQFF. CDR3 nucleotide sequence: TGCGCCAGCAGCCGGGGACAGGGTACCTACAATGAGCAGTTCTTC.